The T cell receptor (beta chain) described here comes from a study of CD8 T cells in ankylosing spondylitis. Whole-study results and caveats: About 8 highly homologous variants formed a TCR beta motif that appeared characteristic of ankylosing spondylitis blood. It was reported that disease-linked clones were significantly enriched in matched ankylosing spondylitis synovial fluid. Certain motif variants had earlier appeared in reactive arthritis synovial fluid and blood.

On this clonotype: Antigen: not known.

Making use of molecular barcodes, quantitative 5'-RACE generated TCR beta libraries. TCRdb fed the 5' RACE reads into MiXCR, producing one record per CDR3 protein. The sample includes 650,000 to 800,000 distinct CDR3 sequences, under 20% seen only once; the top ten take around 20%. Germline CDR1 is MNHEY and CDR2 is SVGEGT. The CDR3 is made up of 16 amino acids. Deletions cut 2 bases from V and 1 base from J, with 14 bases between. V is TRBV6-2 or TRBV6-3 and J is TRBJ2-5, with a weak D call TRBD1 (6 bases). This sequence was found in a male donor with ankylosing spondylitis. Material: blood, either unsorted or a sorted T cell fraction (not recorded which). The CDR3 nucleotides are TGTGCCAGCAGTTACGGGGCAGGGGACCTCCAAGAGACCCAGTACTTC. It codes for CASSYGAGDLQETQYF.